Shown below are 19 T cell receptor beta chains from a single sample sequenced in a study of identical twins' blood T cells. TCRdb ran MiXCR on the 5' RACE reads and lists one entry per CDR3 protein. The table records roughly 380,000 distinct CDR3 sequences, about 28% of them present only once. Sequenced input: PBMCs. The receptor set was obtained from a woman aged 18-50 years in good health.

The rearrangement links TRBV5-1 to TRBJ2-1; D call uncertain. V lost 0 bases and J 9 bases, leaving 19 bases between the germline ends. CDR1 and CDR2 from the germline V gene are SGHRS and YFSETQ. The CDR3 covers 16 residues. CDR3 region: CASSLAGLVVAGEQFF. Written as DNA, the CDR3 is TGCGCCAGCAGCTTGGCCGGTTTAGTAGTAGCCGGTGAGCAGTTCTTC.

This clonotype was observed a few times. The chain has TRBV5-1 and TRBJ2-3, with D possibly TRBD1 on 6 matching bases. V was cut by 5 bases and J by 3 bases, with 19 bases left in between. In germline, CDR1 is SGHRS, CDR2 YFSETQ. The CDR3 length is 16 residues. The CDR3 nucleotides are TGCGCCAGCAGTTCCGAGCCACAGGGAAGAACAGATACGCAGTATTTT. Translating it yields CASSSEPQGRTDTQYF.

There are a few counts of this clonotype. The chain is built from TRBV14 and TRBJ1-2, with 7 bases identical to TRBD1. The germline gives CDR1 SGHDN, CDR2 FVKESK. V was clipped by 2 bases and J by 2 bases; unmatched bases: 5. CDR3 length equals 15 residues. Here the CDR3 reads CASSQTQGSNYGYTF. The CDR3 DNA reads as TGTGCCAGCAGCCAAACACAGGGGTCCAACTATGGCTACACCTTC.

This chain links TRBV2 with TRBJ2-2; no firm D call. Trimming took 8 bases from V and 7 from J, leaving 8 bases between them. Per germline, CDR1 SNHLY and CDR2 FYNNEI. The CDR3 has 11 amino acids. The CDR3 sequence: CASGPLGELFF. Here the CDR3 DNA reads TGTGCCAGCGGGCCTCTCGGGGAGCTGTTTTTT.

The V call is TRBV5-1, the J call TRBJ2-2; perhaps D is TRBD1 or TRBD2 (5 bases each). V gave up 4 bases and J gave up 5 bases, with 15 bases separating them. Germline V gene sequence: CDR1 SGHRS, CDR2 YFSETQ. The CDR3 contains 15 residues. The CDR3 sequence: CASSTWDRQTGELFF. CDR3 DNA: TGCGCCAGCAGCACCTGGGACCGGCAAACCGGGGAGCTGTTTTTT.

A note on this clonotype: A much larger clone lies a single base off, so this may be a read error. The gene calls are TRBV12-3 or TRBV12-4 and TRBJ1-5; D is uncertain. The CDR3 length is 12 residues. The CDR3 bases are TGTGCCGGCAGTTTAGGCAATCAGCCCCAGCATTTT. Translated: CAGSLGNQPQHF.

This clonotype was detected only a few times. The CDR3 reads CASSLSGGPGNEQFF. As DNA, the CDR3 is TGTGCCAGCAGCTTAAGCGGAGGCCCTGGCAATGAGCAGTTCTTC. The chain links TRBV11-2 to TRBJ2-1, with D perhaps TRBD2 (5 bases). The CDR3 has 15 amino acids. Germline CDR1 reads SGHAT; CDR2 reads FQNNGV. V was clipped by 2 bases and J by 6 bases, with 14 bases between them.

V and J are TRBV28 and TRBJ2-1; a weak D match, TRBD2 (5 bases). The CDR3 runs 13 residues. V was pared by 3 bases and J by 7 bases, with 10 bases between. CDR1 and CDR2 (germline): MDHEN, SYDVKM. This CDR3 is CASSFRGINEQFF. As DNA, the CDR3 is TGTGCCAGCAGTTTTCGGGGAATTAATGAGCAGTTCTTC. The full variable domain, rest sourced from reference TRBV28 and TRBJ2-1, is DVKVTQSSRYLVKRTGEKVFLECVQDMDHENMFWYRQDPGLGLRLIYFSYDVKMKEKGDIPEGYSVSREKKERFSLILESASTNQTSMYLCASSFRGINEQFFGPGTRLTVL.

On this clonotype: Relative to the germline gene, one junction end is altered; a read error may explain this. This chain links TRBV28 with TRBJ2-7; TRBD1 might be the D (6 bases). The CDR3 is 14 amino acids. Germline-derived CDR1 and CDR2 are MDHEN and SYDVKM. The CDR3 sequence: CPSNHRTVSYEQYF. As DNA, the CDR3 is TGTCCCAGCAACCACAGGACAGTCAGCTACGAGCAGTACTTC. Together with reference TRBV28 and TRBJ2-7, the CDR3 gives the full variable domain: DVKVTQSSRYLVKRTGEKVFLECVQDMDHENMFWYRQDPGLGLRLIYFSYDVKMKEKGDIPEGYSVSREKKERFSLILESASTNQTSMYLCPSNHRTVSYEQYFGPGTRLTVT.

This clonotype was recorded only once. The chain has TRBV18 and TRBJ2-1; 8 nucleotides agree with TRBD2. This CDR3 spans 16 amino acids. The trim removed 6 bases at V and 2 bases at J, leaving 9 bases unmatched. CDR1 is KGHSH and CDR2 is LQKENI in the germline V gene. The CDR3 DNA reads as TGTGCCAGCTCTCTGAGCGGGAGTAGTGCCTACAATGAGCAGTTCTTC. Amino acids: CASSLSGSSAYNEQFF.

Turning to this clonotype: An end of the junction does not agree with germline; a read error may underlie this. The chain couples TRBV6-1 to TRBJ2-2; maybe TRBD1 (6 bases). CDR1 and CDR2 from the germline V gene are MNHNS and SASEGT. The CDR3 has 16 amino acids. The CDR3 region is CASRGYTGWWTGEPFF. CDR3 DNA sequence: TGTGCCAGCAGGGGCTATACAGGGTGGTGGACCGGGGAGCCGTTTTTT.

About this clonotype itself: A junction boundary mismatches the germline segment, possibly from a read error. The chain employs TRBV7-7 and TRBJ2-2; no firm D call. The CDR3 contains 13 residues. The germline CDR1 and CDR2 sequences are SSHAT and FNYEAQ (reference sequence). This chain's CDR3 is CASSFDRTGELFF. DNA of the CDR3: TGTGCTAGCAGCTTCGACCGGACCGGGGAGCTGTTTTTT.

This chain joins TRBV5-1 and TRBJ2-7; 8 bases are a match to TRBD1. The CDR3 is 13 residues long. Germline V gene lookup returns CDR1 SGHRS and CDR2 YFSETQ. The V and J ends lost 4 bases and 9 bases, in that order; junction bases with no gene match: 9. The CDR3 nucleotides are TGCGCCAGCAGCATTGACAGGGGAAAAGGGCAGTACTTC. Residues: CASSIDRGKGQYF.

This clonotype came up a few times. The CDR3 DNA reads TGTGCCAGCAGTTTAGTCGCTAGGGCGCTGTTTTTT. This encodes CASSLVARALFF. The rearrangement uses TRBV12-3 or TRBV12-4 and TRBJ2-2; D is undetermined. V lost 1 base, J lost 13 bases, and 10 bases lay in between. The CDR3 covers 12 residues.

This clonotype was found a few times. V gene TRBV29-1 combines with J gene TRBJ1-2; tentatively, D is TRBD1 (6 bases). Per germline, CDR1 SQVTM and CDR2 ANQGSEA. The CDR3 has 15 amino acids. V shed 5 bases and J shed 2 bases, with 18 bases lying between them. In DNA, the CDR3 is TGCAGCGTTTTTGAAAGGGGGAACAGGAACTATGGCTACACCTTC. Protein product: CSVFERGNRNYGYTF. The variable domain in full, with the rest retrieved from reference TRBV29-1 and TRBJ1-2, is SAVISQKPSRDICQRGTSLTIQCQVDSQVTMMFWYRQQPGQSLTLIATANQGSEATYESGFVIDKFPISRPNLTFSTLTVSNMSPEDSSIYLCSVFERGNRNYGYTFGSGTRLTVV.

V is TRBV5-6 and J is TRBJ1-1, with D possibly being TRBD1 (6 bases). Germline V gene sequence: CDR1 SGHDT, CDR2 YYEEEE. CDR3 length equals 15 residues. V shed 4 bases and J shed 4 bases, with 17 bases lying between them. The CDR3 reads CASSPAERGGTEAFF. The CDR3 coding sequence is TGTGCCAGCAGCCCCGCGGAGAGGGGGGGCACTGAAGCTTTCTTT.

CDR3 nucleotide sequence: TGTGCTAGTGGTTCCGGAGGGCCCCAGCATTTT. It codes for CASGSGGPQHF. The chain has TRBV12-5 and TRBJ1-5; D is undetermined. Germline CDR1 is LGHNT and CDR2 is FRNRAP. The V and J ends lost 4 bases and 9 bases respectively, with 7 bases between them. This CDR3 contains 11 residues. The variable domain in full, completed from reference TRBV12-5 and TRBJ1-5, reads DARVTQTPRHKVTEMGQEVTMRCQPILGHNTVFWYRQTMMQGLELLAYFRNRAPLDDSGMPKDRFSAEMPDATLATLKIQPSEPRDSAVYFCASGSGGPQHFGDGTRLSIL.

DNA of the CDR3: TGTGCCAGCAGCTTAGAATATACCGGGCAAGAGACCCAGTACTTC. Amino acid sequence: CASSLEYTGQETQYF. The chain joins TRBV7-6 to TRBJ2-5; D is undetermined. Germline V lookup: CDR1 SGHVS, CDR2 FNYEAQ. Trimming pared 1 base from V and 2 bases from J, leaving 11 bases between. This CDR3 has 15 residues. The complete variable domain, with remaining parts taken from reference TRBV7-6 and TRBJ2-5, reads GAGVSQSPRYKVTKRGQDVALRCDPISGHVSLYWYRQALGQGPEFLTYFNYEAQQDKSGLPNDRFSAERPEGSISTLTIQRTEQRDSAMYRCASSLEYTGQETQYFGPGTRLLVL.

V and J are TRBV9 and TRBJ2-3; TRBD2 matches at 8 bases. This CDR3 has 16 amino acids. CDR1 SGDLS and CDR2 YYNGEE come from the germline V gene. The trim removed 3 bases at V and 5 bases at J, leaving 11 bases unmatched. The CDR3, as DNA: TGTGCCAGCAGCGCCAGCGTAAGGGCGGGGGGAGATACGCAGTATTTT. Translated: CASSASVRAGGDTQYF.